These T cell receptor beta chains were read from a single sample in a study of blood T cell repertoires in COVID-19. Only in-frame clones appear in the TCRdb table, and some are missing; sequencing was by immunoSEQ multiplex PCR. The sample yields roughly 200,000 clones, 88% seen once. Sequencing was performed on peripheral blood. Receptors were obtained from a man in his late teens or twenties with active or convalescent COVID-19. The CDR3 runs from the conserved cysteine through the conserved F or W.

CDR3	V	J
CASSLVDRSTDTQYF	TRBV5-1	TRBJ2-3
CASSPQGADTQYF	TRBV27	TRBJ2-3
CASRKDRNPEAFF	TRBV6-6	TRBJ1-1
CASSSGLAGGSEQFF	TRBV5-1	TRBJ2-1
CASAQSGANYGYTF	TRBV12-5	TRBJ1-2
CASRPDRGRGDGYTF	TRBV2	TRBJ1-2
CAWSVGTVNYEQYF	TRBV30	TRBJ2-7
CASSQERVRSGYTF	TRBV14	TRBJ1-2
CASSSWDRRQYGYTF	TRBV7-9	TRBJ1-2
CASSIAGGGPYNEQFF	TRBV19	TRBJ2-1
CASSLGGSDTGELFF	TRBV11-3	TRBJ2-2
CASSLVGGETQYF	TRBV7-9	TRBJ2-5
CASSYERGLSTDTQYF	TRBV6-2/TRBV6-3	TRBJ2-3
CASSDHRGSWQPQHF	TRBV6-1	TRBJ1-5
CASSHRHGESNQPQHF	TRBV4-3	TRBJ1-5